This T cell receptor (beta chain) was retrieved from a study of T cell responses to AZD1222 COVID-19 vaccine. Study-wide results and limits: Repertoires were collected only later (after the peak T cell response had occurred). CD4 TCRs associated with vaccination spanned spike, dominating at 160-218 and 743-854. Spike-specific TCR breadth and depth grew following two AZD1222 doses. Seropositive at baseline were only a handful of AZD1222 recipients.

The table came from immunoSEQ multiplex PCR; TCRdb's copy has only in-frame clones and leaves some out. The sample has over 100,000 clones; approximately 86% are singletons. Worth noting for this clone: Its specificity is not known.

J gave up 5 bases and V 1 base, and 8 bases lay outside the gene matches. Germline CDR1 SGHTA, CDR2 FQGNSA. The CDR3 consists of 16 residues. V gene TRBV7-2 combines with J gene TRBJ2-5; 9 positions agree with TRBD2. This material consisted of peripheral blood, taken 28 days after the second dose of the MenACWY control vaccine. The TCR comes from an adult who received the MenACWY meningococcal vaccine as a control. The CDR3 spells CASSLGVAGDLETQYF. In DNA, the CDR3 is TGTGCCAGCAGCTTAGGGGTAGCGGGGGATCTGGAGACCCAGTACTTC.